The rows below give T cell receptor beta chains drawn from one sample of a study of CD8+ T cells in alopecia areata. Generated by immunoSEQ multiplex PCR, the TCRdb table keeps only in-frame clones and is missing some. The table records around 250,000 clones, roughly two thirds of them present only once. The specimen comprised CD4+ T cells sorted from blood, sampled at week 0. The receptors shown here come from a human donor with alopecia areata. Both conserved end residues are part of each CDR3.

>TRBV29-1
CSSHTGGTAFF
>TRBV5-4
CASSLELYGYTF
>TRBV5-1
CASNVQGNTGELFF
>TRBV6-5
CASSPSGQGSGELFF
>TRBV30
CAWRVGPGELFF
>TRBV29-1
CSVDVGDTEAFF
>TRBV18
CASSPYASSGGNEQFF
>TRBV2
CASSELTDTQYF
>TRBV7-9
CASTYPRTNYGYTF
>TRBV29-1
CSVEDRGGTEAFF
>TRBV20-1
CSANRNEKLFF
>TRBV27
CASSLSAGLPLHF
>TRBV7-9
CASSLTGGHEQYF
>TRBV29-1
CSVGRSGVSYEQYF
>TRBV30
CAWRGGELFAYGYTF
>TRBV6-1
CASRTGGSYGYTF
>TRBV18
CASFYTSTDTQYF
>TRBV30
CAWSVRQGNEKLFF
>TRBV15
CATSRVATGELFF
>TRBV7-3
CASSPGLGGAGELFF
>TRBV7-9
CASSKDRAYEQYF
>TRBV11-3
CASSLATGTYEQYF
>TRBV5-6
CASSYGASLVYEQYF
>TRBV29-1
CSVEAGLGQPQHF
>TRBV7-2
CASSIATGAGGYTF
>TRBV7-8
CASRPGPTTYNSPLHF
>TRBV2
CASSVMANTEAFF
>TRBV5-4
CASSLEAGYEKLFF
>TRBV29-1
CSVGNIQETQYF
>TRBV6-1
CASSPQGKGGYTF
>TRBV29-1
CSVEGFSGHEQYF
>TRBV6-5
CASSYLEQGRRETQYF
>TRBV6-1
CASSPELGTSTEQYF
>TRBV10-3
CAISDLDEQFF
>TRBV7-2
CASSLWGGGEKLFF
>TRBV15
CATSRFEAEQYF
>TRBV5-1
CASRADRADNSPLHF
>TRBV7-2
CASSPGGVSYEQYF
>TRBV30
CAWSQGQNYGYTF
>TRBV30
CAWSFRGPKNIQYF
>TRBV7-3
CASSLTRTDVLSYEQYF